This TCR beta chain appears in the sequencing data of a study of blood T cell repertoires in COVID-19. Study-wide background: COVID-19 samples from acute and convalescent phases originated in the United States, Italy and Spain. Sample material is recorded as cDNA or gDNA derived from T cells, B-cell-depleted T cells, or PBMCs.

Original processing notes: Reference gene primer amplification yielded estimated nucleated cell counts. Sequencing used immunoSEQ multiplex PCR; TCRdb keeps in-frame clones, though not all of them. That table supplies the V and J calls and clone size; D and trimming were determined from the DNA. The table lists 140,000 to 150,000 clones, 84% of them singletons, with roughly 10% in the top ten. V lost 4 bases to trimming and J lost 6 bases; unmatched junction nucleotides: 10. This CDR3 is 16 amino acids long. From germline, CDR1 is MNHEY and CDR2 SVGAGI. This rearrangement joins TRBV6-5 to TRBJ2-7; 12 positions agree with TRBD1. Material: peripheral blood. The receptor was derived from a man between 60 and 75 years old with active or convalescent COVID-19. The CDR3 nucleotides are TGTGCCAGCAGTTGGAACCGGGACAGGGGGCTCGGCGAGCAGTACTTC. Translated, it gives CASSWNRDRGLGEQYF.